One and the same sample provided the 30 T cell receptor beta chains below, sequenced in a study of T cell repertoires in cytomegalovirus infection. TCRdb reanalysed the reads using MiXCR and keeps one entry per CDR3 protein. The sample yields 150,000 to 200,000 distinct CDR3 sequences, approximately 28% seen once. Sequenced sample: PBMCs. All receptors derive from a human donor in good health (CMV status not recorded). Some clones in this sample may be carry-over from other donors' samples.

This clonotype was seen a few times. This rearrangement joins TRBV12-3 or TRBV12-4 to TRBJ2-7; 7 nucleotides line up with TRBD1. The trim removed 3 bases at V and 4 bases at J, leaving 18 bases unmatched. This CDR3 comprises 18 residues. CDR3 DNA sequence: TGTGCCAGCAGTTTTGGTCCCTTGGGTGTACAGGGGAATTACGAGCAGTACTTC. Protein product: CASSFGPLGVQGNYEQYF.

This clonotype was recorded a few times. The V call is TRBV5-5, the J call TRBJ1-4, with D unclear. The CDR3 totals 16 residues. V was cut by 3 bases and J by 0 bases, with 12 bases left in between. Germline loops: CDR1 SGHKS, CDR2 YYEKEE (reference sequence). The DNA for the CDR3 is TGTGCCAGCAGCTGGCGCGGGGATTCAACTAATGAAAAACTGTTTTTT. Translating gives CASSWRGDSTNEKLFF.

This clonotype has only one observation. This chain uses TRBV10-3 with TRBJ2-2; D is unclear. The germline gives CDR1 ENHRY, CDR2 SYGVKD. Trimming removed 3 bases from V and 6 bases from J, with 8 bases in between. The CDR3 is 13 amino acids. The CDR3 here is CAISDDRAGELFF. In DNA form, the CDR3 reads TGTGCCATCAGTGATGATCGGGCCGGGGAGCTGTTTTTT.

This chain uses TRBV2 with TRBJ1-1; D unclear. Germline loops: CDR1 SNHLY, CDR2 FYNNEI. The CDR3 is 11 residues long. The V end was cut by 10 bases, the J end by 5 bases, with 11 bases between. The DNA of the CDR3 is TGTGCCACCTCGCCCTGGACTGAAGCTTTCTTT. It specifies CATSPWTEAFF.

V usage is TRBV12-3 or TRBV12-4 and J usage is TRBJ1-5, with unresolved D. V gave up 1 base and J gave up 6 bases, with 10 bases separating them. This CDR3 is built from 14 residues. CDR3 sequence: CASSLVLVGQPQHF. Written as DNA, the CDR3 is TGTGCCAGCAGTTTAGTCCTCGTAGGTCAGCCCCAGCATTTT.

This clonotype was counted a few times. The gene calls are TRBV6-5 and TRBJ1-2; 7 bases map to TRBD1. Germline values: CDR1 MNHEY, CDR2 SVGAGI. The CDR3 extends over 16 amino acids. The V segment lost 1 base and the J segment 7 bases; nucleotides outside the gene matches: 12. The CDR3 loop reads CASSYFPLDRAGGYTF. As DNA, the CDR3 is TGTGCCAGCAGTTACTTCCCTCTCGACAGGGCGGGTGGCTACACCTTC.

On this clonotype itself: Being one base from a much bigger clone, this may be a read error. The chain uses TRBV7-2 and TRBJ1-5, with a possible D match to TRBD1 (6 bases). CDR1 SGHTA and CDR2 FQGNSA come from the germline V gene. V lost 0 bases to trimming and J lost 7 bases, with 19 bases between them. The CDR3 loop spans 17 amino acids. Here the CDR3 reads CASSLAQGGAGGQPQHF. The CDR3 DNA sequence: TGTGCCAGCAGCTTAGCGCAAGGGGGGGCTGGGGGACAGCCCCAGCATTTT. The whole variable domain, filled in from reference TRBV7-2 and TRBJ1-5, reads GAGVSQSPSNKVTEKGKDVELRCDPISGHTALYWYRQSLGQGLEFLIYFQGNSAPDKSGLPSDRFSAERTGGSVSTLTIQRTQQEDSAVYLCASSLAQGGAGGQPQHFGDGTRLSIL.

V is TRBV5-1 and J is TRBJ2-1; D is undetermined. Between the trimmed V and J ends, which lost 0 bases and 8 bases, there was a span of 6 bases. Germline CDR1 reads SGHRS; CDR2 reads YFSETQ. The CDR3 spans 12 residues. The CDR3 protein is CASSLALDEQFF. Here the CDR3 DNA reads TGCGCCAGCAGCTTGGCCTTGGATGAGCAGTTCTTC.

This clonotype has more than one count but fewer than ten. This sequence joins TRBV9 and TRBJ1-1; D gene ambiguous. Deletions cut 3 bases from V and 1 base from J, with 4 bases between. This CDR3 is 12 amino acids long. Germline V lookup: CDR1 SGDLS, CDR2 YYNGEE. CDR3 in amino acids: CASSGENTEAFF. The CDR3 nucleotides read TGTGCCAGCAGCGGGGAGAACACTGAAGCTTTCTTT.

This rearrangement joins TRBV11-2 to TRBJ1-1; TRBD1 aligns across 7 bases. Germline CDR1 SGHAT, CDR2 FQNNGV. The CDR3 has 15 amino acids. V shed 7 bases, J shed 6 bases, and the junction held 14 bases outside the gene matches. The CDR3: CASTFQGQVGAEAFF. DNA of the CDR3: TGTGCCAGCACCTTCCAAGGACAGGTCGGCGCTGAAGCTTTCTTT. Full variable domain (missing parts from reference TRBV11-2 and TRBJ1-1): EAGVAQSPRYKIIEKRQSVAFWCNPISGHATLYWYQQILGQGPKLLIQFQNNGVVDDSQLPKDRFSAERLKGVDSTLKIQPAKLEDSAVYLCASTFQGQVGAEAFFGQGTRLTVV.

Details on this clonotype: A much larger clone differs by one base, so this may be a read error. The chain uses TRBV7-2 and TRBJ1-5; D is ambiguous. Germline V CDR1 and CDR2: SGHTA, FQGNSA. V shed 4 bases and J shed 0 bases, with 10 bases lying between them. CDR3 length equals 15 residues. The CDR3 region is CASSYYTNSNQPQHF. DNA of the CDR3: TGTGCCAGCAGCTACTACACGAATAGCAATCAGCCCCAGCATTTT.

This clonotype was recorded a few times. The genes are TRBV29-1 and TRBJ2-2; tentatively, D is TRBD1 or TRBD2 (5 bases each). CDR1 and CDR2 from the germline V gene are SQVTM and ANQGSEA. The CDR3 consists of 13 residues. Trimming removed 7 bases from V and 3 bases from J, with 12 bases in between. The CDR3 sequence is CSAGTRYTGELFF. CDR3 nucleotide sequence: TGCAGCGCTGGGACGAGATACACCGGGGAGCTGTTTTTT.

The gene calls are TRBV20-1 and TRBJ2-3; 10 bases fit TRBD2. The J segment lost 2 bases and the V segment lost 3 bases, leaving 5 bases of the junction unmatched. Germline values: CDR1 DFQATT, CDR2 SNEGSKA (reference sequence). This CDR3 region has 15 residues. CDR3: CSASLAGALTDTQYF. The CDR3 nucleotides read TGCAGTGCTAGCCTAGCGGGGGCCCTCACAGATACGCAGTATTTT.

The CDR3 protein is CASSTGGANVLTF. Here the CDR3 DNA reads TGTGCCAGCAGCACTGGGGGGGCCAACGTCCTGACTTTC. The V and J genes are TRBV7-6 and TRBJ2-6; D is ambiguous. This CDR3 has 13 amino acids. Germline loops: CDR1 SGHVS, CDR2 FNYEAQ. V was shortened by 5 bases and J by 4 bases, with 6 bases between the two germline ends.

The chain has TRBV20-1 and TRBJ2-5, with no clear D. The length of the CDR3 is 12 residues. V shed 6 bases and J shed 3 bases, with 11 bases lying between them. The germline V gene encodes CDR1 DFQATT and CDR2 SNEGSKA (reference sequence). The chain's CDR3 is CSALDSKETQYF. The DNA of the CDR3 is TGCAGTGCCCTCGACTCTAAAGAGACCCAGTACTTC.

The chain joins TRBV12-3 or TRBV12-4 to TRBJ2-1; D is tentatively TRBD1 or TRBD2 (5 bases each). The CDR3 runs to 15 residues. Trimming stripped 2 bases from V and 2 bases from J, with 10 bases between. The CDR3 spells CASSLWGLTYNEQFF. The CDR3 bases are TGTGCCAGCAGTTTATGGGGGTTAACCTACAATGAGCAGTTCTTC.

V and J are TRBV29-1 and TRBJ1-1, with D tentatively TRBD1 (5 bases). Trimming shortened V by 3 bases and J by 8 bases, and 10 bases separated the two germline ends. The CDR3 sequence is 11 residues long. Germline V gene lookup returns CDR1 SQVTM and CDR2 ANQGSEA. DNA of the CDR3: TGCAGCGTTGAGGGGCGGGGAGAAGCTTTCTTT. It encodes CSVEGRGEAFF.

This clonotype was counted many times. The chain links TRBV2 to TRBJ2-7; perhaps TRBD1 as D (6 bases). CDR1 and CDR2 from the germline V gene are SNHLY and FYNNEI. Trimming stripped 4 bases from V and 2 bases from J, with 15 bases between. The CDR3 is made up of 15 amino acids. As DNA, the CDR3 is TGTGCCAGCAGTGGTGTGGCAGGGGTCGCCTACGAGCAGTACTTC. Amino acids: CASSGVAGVAYEQYF.

The genes are TRBV4-2 and TRBJ2-5; D is perhaps TRBD2 (6 bases). The CDR3 is made up of 14 amino acids. The germline V gene encodes CDR1 LGHNA and CDR2 YNFKEQ. Between the trimmed V and J ends, which lost 1 base and 5 bases, there was a span of 11 bases. The CDR3 coding sequence is TGTGCCAGCAGCCAAGTTCCAGGGAGGGAGACCCAGTACTTC. Its protein product is CASSQVPGRETQYF.

This clonotype showed up just a few times. This chain joins TRBV12-3 or TRBV12-4 and TRBJ1-2; TRBD1 might be the D (5 bases). Trimming took 8 bases from V and 2 from J, leaving 15 bases between them. This CDR3 is built from 14 residues. CDR3 nucleotide sequence: TGTGCCAGCTCCCCCGGGACGACGAACTATGGCTACACCTTC. Protein product: CASSPGTTNYGYTF.

The V and J genes are TRBV6-5 and TRBJ1-1; TRBD1 matches 8 bases. CDR3 size: 14 residues. Germline CDR1 is MNHEY and CDR2 is SVGAGI. V shed 6 bases and J 4 bases; nucleotides not matched to a gene: 7. Here the CDR3 reads CASRAGGPSTEAFF. The CDR3 DNA follows: TGTGCCAGCAGGGCAGGGGGCCCCAGCACTGAAGCTTTCTTT.

This sequence joins TRBV29-1 and TRBJ1-4; maybe TRBD1 (6 bases). The CDR3 has 12 residues. In germline, CDR1 is SQVTM, CDR2 ANQGSEA. V shed 4 bases and J shed 8 bases, with 11 bases lying between them. In DNA form, the CDR3 reads TGCAGCGTTGCAGGGGACGGAGAAAAACTGTTTTTT. Translated: CSVAGDGEKLFF.

This clonotype has at least ten counts. This chain uses TRBV6-1 with TRBJ1-1, with 7 bases that match TRBD1. The CDR3 totals 16 residues. In germline, CDR1 is MNHNS, CDR2 SASEGT. Trimming cost V 6 bases and J 4 bases; bases outside gene matches: 14. The CDR3 coding sequence is TGTGCCAGCAGCAAATTACAGGGGATCGGAGCCACTGAAGCTTTCTTT. Amino acid sequence: CASSKLQGIGATEAFF.

This clonotype has more than one count but fewer than ten. The chain employs TRBV29-1 and TRBJ2-7; unclear D gene. The CDR3 length is 12 residues. V was trimmed by 4 bases and J by 2 bases, leaving 9 bases between them. Germline V gene lookup returns CDR1 SQVTM and CDR2 ANQGSEA. CDR3 region: CSVGPGPYEQYF. The DNA of the CDR3 is TGCAGCGTTGGGCCCGGACCCTACGAGCAGTACTTC.

The genes are TRBV12-3 or TRBV12-4 and TRBJ1-3; D gene uncertain. Between the trimmed V and J ends, which lost 5 bases and 5 bases, there was a span of 4 bases. The CDR3 is 11 residues long. The CDR3 bases are TGTGCCAGCAGTATAAGAAACACCATATATTTT. It encodes CASSIRNTIYF.

This clonotype was counted between two and nine times. The gene calls are TRBV10-3 and TRBJ2-1; 7 bases are shared with TRBD1. Germline loops: CDR1 ENHRY, CDR2 SYGVKD. The CDR3 runs 14 residues. V trimming: 4 bases; J trimming: 5 bases; junction bases outside the gene matches: 5. Written as DNA, the CDR3 is TGTGCCATCAGTGGGACAGGTAGGGACAATGAGCAGTTCTTC. Protein sequence: CAISGTGRDNEQFF.

This clonotype was counted between two and nine times. The V call is TRBV6-5, the J call TRBJ1-1, with D perhaps TRBD1 (5 bases). The CDR3 is made up of 14 amino acids. Trimming cost V 2 bases and J 1 base, with 8 bases left between them. Germline V lookup: CDR1 MNHEY, CDR2 SVGAGI. Written as DNA, the CDR3 is TGTGCCAGCAGTTACAGGGGAAGGAACACTGAAGCTTTCTTT. Its translation is CASSYRGRNTEAFF.

This clonotype was detected a few times. The rearrangement uses TRBV5-4 and TRBJ2-7, with a weak D call TRBD1 (5 bases). V dropped 3 bases and J dropped 3 bases, with 13 bases sitting between them. This CDR3 spans 14 amino acids. Germline CDR1 is SGHNT and CDR2 is YYREEE (reference sequence). Here the CDR3 reads CASSSFFDSYEQYF. DNA for the CDR3: TGTGCCAGCAGCTCGTTCTTCGACAGCTACGAGCAGTACTTC.

This clonotype was seen a few times. V and J are TRBV7-6 and TRBJ1-3, with 7 bases aligning to TRBD1. Germline loops: CDR1 SGHVS, CDR2 FNYEAQ. CDR3 length: 13 amino acids. Unmatched junction bases numbered 3, after V lost 8 bases and J lost 2 bases. The CDR3 DNA reads as TGTGCCAGCCAGAGGGGGCCTGGAAACACCATATATTTT. Translated, it gives CASQRGPGNTIYF.

This chain links TRBV6-5 with TRBJ1-6; D ambiguous. CDR1 and CDR2 (germline): MNHEY, SVGAGI. This CDR3 is built from 9 residues. V lost 9 bases and J 11 bases, leaving 5 bases between the germline ends. The CDR3 reads CASGPPLHF. CDR3 sequence (DNA): TGTGCCAGTGGGCCACCCCTCCACTTT.